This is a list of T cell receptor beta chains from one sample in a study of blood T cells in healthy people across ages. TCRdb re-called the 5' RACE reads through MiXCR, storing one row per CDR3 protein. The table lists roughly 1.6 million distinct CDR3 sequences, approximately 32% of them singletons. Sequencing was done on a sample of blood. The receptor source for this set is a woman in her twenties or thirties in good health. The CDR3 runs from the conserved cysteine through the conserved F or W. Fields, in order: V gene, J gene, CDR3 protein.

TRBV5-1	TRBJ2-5	CASSLVEETQYF
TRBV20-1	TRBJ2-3	CSASPARTDTQYF
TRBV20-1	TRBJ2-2	CSARVMAAPGELFF
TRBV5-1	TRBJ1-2	CASSLDFRPGTYGYTF
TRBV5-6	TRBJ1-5	CASSSQRNQPQHF
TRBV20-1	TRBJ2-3	CSAYDWAGAATDTQYF
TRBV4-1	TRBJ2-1	CASSPGTSGGYEQFF
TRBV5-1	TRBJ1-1	CASSRDTSTEAFF
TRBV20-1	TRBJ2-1	CSAARQGGSYNEQFF
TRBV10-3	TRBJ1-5	CAISESDQPQHF
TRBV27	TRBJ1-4	CASSLSGLGATNEKLFF
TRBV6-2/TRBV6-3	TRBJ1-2	CASSDRVFGYTF
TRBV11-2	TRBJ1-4	CASSLEGTLGGEKLFF
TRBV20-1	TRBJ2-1	CSARQRAYNEQFF
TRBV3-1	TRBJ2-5	CASSRPRTAGETQYF
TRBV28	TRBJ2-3	CASSFYGLSTDTQYF
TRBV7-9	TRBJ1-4	CASSLTGLANEKLFF
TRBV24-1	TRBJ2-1	CATSDSTTGRYNEQFF
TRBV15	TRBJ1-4	CATRGSATNEKLFF
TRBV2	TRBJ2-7	CASRPDRNSYEQYF
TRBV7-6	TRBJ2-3	CASSSDLSGDTDTQYF
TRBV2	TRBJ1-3	CASSDLTGGWSGNTIYF
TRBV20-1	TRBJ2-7	CSASLRRGGRASGNEQYF
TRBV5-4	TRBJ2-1	CASSLGGAGGRYEQFF
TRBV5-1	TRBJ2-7	CASSSGTEKVYEQYF
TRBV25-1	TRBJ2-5	CASSVLGAAPQETQYF
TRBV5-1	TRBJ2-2	CASSLVKAGELFF
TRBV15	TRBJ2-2	CATSGGWNTGELFF
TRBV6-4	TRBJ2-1	CARGGRLAPPYNEQFF
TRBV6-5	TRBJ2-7	CASSNDRGSYEQYF
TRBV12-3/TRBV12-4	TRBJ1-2	CASSFVAGREYGYTF
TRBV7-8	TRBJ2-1	CASSLGTAGGHNEQFF
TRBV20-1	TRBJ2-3	CSAYPGAGGPTDTQYF
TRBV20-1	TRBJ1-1	CSARTENTEAFF
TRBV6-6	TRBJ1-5	CASSYDGGRNQPQHF